This entry features one TCR beta chain sequence. This record belongs to a study of T cells in Graves' hyperthyroidism and ophthalmopathy. CDR3 length: 14 residues. Deletions cut 7 bases from V and 2 bases from J, with 11 bases between. Germline CDR1 reads LNHDA; CDR2 reads SQIVND (reference sequence). TCR beta CDR3 region amplification was performed from RNA transcripts. TCR CDR3 regions were first amplified by RT-PCR with HTBI primers. TCRdb used MiXCR to reprocess the multiplex PCR reads, holding one entry per CDR3 protein. The data contain about 530,000 distinct CDR3 sequences, 17% of them singletons.

The sequenced sample was blood. This sequence originates from a woman aged 18-30 years with Graves' ophthalmopathy. The chain recombines TRBV19 with TRBJ2-2; a possible D gene is TRBD2 (5 bases). CDR3 in amino acids: CASNAGPNTGELFF. The CDR3 DNA follows: TGTGCCAGTAACGCGGGCCCCAACACCGGGGAGCTGTTTTTT.